Shown below are 10 T cell receptor beta chains from a single sample sequenced in a study of T cell clonality in common variable immunodeficiency. The assay was immunoSEQ multiplex PCR, and TCRdb's table has in-frame clones only and misses some. Listed for the sample are more than 35,000 clones, none seen a single time. The specimen was peripheral blood mononuclear cells. The receptors were gathered from a person between 18 and 75 years old in good health.

This clone showed up many times. The read stops 3 residues short of the end of the CDR3; the missing end is completed from the germline J gene. This sequence joins TRBV5-1 and TRBJ1-1; D unresolved. The CDR3 contains 15 residues. V shed 3 bases and J shed 0 bases, with 12 bases lying between them. Germline-derived CDR1 and CDR2 are SGHRS and YFSETQ. The sequenced part of the CDR3 DNA is TGCGCCAGCAGCTCCGACACTTCGATGAACACTGAA. The encoded protein is CASSSDTSMNTE. The full-length CDR3 reads as CASSSDTSMNTEAFF.

This clone has more than one count but fewer than ten. Read sequence stops 3 residues before the CDR3 end, and the germline J gene provides the missing end. The chain combines TRBV2 with TRBJ1-1, with D uncertain. Germline values: CDR1 SNHLY, CDR2 FYNNEI. This CDR3 comprises 15 residues. V dropped 7 bases and J dropped 5 bases, with 20 bases sitting between them. The covered CDR3 bases are TGTGCCAGCAACCATCGTAGGTCCCTCGGGACTGAA. This codes for CASNHRRSLGTE. The CDR3 in its entirety is CASNHRRSLGTEAFF. Variable domain in full (rest from reference TRBV2 and TRBJ1-1): EPEVTQTPSHQVTQMGQEVILRCVPISNHLYFYWYRQILGQKVEFLVSFYNNEISEKSEIFDDQFSVERPDGSNFTLKIRSTKLEDSAMYFCASNHRRSLGTEAFFGQGTRLTVV.

This clone was seen ten or more times. The missing CDR3 end, 3 residues past where the read stops, is filled in from the germline J gene. V gene TRBV18 combines with J gene TRBJ2-1, with TRBD2 matching 9 bases. CDR3 length equals 18 residues. The V segment lost 3 bases and the J segment 3 bases; nucleotides outside the gene matches: 12. From germline, CDR1 is KGHSH and CDR2 LQKENI. The CDR3 sequence: CASSPNLAGSLIYNEQFF. CDR3 DNA (partial): TGTGCCAGCTCACCGAATCTAGCGGGGAGCCTGATCTACAATGAG.

This clone was recorded at least ten times. The CDR3 goes on 3 residues after the read ends, and that part is filled in from the germline J gene. The rearrangement uses TRBV5-4 and TRBJ2-1, with a possible D match to TRBD1 (5 bases). Trimming took 0 bases from V and 2 from J, leaving 12 bases between them. Germline V gives CDR1 SGHNT, CDR2 YYREEE (reference sequence). This CDR3 contains 16 residues. Partial CDR3 DNA: TGTGCCAGCAGCTTGGGCGAGACAGCGACCTACAATGAG. The encoded protein is CASSLGETATYNE. The full CDR3 is CASSLGETATYNEQFF.

There are many counts of this clone. The sequenced fragment ends 3 residues before the CDR3 boundary, so the rest is inferred from the germline J gene. This sequence joins TRBV7-2 and TRBJ2-7, with a weak D call TRBD2 (6 bases). V was shortened by 3 bases and J by 2 bases, with 14 bases between the two germline ends. Germline V gene sequence: CDR1 SGHTA, CDR2 FQGNSA. The CDR3 sequence is 15 residues long. CDR3 bases read: TGTGCCAGCAGCTTTGGGGGGAACGGGGCCTACGAG. It is translated as CASSFGGNGAYE. The entire CDR3 sequence reads CASSFGGNGAYEQYF. Based on the CDR3 plus reference TRBV7-2 and TRBJ2-7, the full variable domain is GAGVSQSPSNKVTEKGKDVELRCDPISGHTALYWYRQSLGQGLEFLIYFQGNSAPDKSGLPSDRFSAERTGGSVSTLTIQRTQQEDSAVYLCASSFGGNGAYEQYFGPGTRLTVT.

This clone was counted ten times or more. The CDR3 goes on 3 residues after the read ends, and that part is filled in from the germline J gene. V and J are TRBV5-4 and TRBJ1-1; a weak D match, TRBD1 (5 bases). V lost 0 bases and J 4 bases, leaving 13 bases between the germline ends. The germline V gene has CDR1 SGHNT and CDR2 YYREEE (reference sequence). This CDR3 region has 15 residues. CDR3 bases read: TGTGCCAGCAGCTTGGGTCGGGCGAGGGGCACTGAA. Its protein is CASSLGRARGTE. The CDR3 as a whole reads CASSLGRARGTEAFF.

At least ten counts were recorded for this clone. Read coverage stops 3 residues before the CDR3 terminus; the germline J gene supplies the remainder. The J gene is TRBJ1-6, the V gene TRBV10-3; no clear D gene. Per the germline V gene, CDR1 is ENHRY and CDR2 is SYGVKD. This CDR3 has 14 amino acids. V gave up 4 bases and J gave up 8 bases, with 12 bases separating them. CDR3 DNA, as far as it was read: TGTGCCATCAGTGTTGAAGGCTTGGATTCACCC. This codes for CAISVEGLDSP. The full CDR3 sequence reads CAISVEGLDSPLHF.

At least ten counts were recorded for this clone. The CDR3 extends 3 residues past the end of the read, so its final part is completed from the germline J gene. The V and J genes are TRBV4-1 and TRBJ2-7, with 10 bases aligning to TRBD2. V lost 7 bases and J lost 3; bases outside the gene matches: 6. Germline V lookup: CDR1 MGHRA, CDR2 YSYEKL. The CDR3 is 14 residues long. The chain's CDR3 is CASKPGLAHYEQYF. CDR3 bases read: TGCGCCAGCAAACCGGGACTAGCGCACTACGAG.

This clone occurred many times. The CDR3 DNA, read in part, is TGTGCCAGTAGTAGATCAGGGGGCTATGGC. Its translation: CASSRSGGYG. The whole CDR3 region reads CASSRSGGYGYTF. The V call is TRBV19, the J call TRBJ1-2, with 7 bases lining up with TRBD1. The read ends 3 residues before the CDR3 terminus; that terminus is restored from the germline J gene. In germline, CDR1 is LNHDA, CDR2 SQIVND (reference sequence). The ends lost 4 bases at V and 4 bases at J; junction bases unmatched: 3. The CDR3 has 13 amino acids.

This clone was seen repeatedly, ten times or more. The read gets to within 3 residues of the CDR3 end, and the germline J gene fills in the rest. The chain is built from TRBV20-1 and TRBJ2-6; 9 positions match TRBD1. CDR1 is DFQATT, CDR2 SNEGSKA, per germline (reference sequence). Trimming removed 6 bases from V and 7 bases from J; junction bases left unmatched: 7. This CDR3 is built from 14 residues. The CDR3 bases that were read are TGCAGTGCCCCCGGGGGACAGGGAGCCAACGTC. This codes for CSAPGGQGANV. In full, the CDR3 reads CSAPGGQGANVLTF.